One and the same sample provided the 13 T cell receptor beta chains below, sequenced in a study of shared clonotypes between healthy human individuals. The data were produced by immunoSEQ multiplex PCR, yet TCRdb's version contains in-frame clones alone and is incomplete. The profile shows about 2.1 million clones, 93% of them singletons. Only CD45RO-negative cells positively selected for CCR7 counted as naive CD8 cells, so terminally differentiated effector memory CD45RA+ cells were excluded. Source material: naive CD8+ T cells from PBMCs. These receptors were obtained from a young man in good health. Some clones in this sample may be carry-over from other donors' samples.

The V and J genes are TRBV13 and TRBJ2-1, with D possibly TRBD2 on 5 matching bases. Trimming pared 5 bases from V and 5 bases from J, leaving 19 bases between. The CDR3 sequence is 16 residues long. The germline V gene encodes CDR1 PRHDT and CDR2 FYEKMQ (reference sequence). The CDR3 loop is CASSATTYLEDNEQFF. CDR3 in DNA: TGTGCCAGCAGCGCGACAACTTATTTGGAGGACAATGAGCAGTTCTTC. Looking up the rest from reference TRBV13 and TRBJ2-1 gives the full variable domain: AAGVIQSPRHLIKEKRETATLKCYPIPRHDTVYWYQQGPGQDPQFLISFYEKMQSDKGSIPDRFSAQQFSDYHSELNMSSLELGDSALYFCASSATTYLEDNEQFFGPGTRLTVL.

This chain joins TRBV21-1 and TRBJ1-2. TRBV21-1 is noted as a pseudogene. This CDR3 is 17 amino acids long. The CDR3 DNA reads TGTGCCAGCAGCAAAGTGGGATACCACCCCCTCAACTATGGCTACACCTTC. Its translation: CASSKVGYHPLNYGYTF.

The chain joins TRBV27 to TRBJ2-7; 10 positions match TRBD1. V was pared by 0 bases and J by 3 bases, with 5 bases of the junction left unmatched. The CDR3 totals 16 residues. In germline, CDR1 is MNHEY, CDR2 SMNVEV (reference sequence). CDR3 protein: CASSLSTGGFHYEQYF. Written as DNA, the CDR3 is TGTGCCAGCAGTTTATCGACAGGGGGCTTTCACTACGAGCAGTACTTC.

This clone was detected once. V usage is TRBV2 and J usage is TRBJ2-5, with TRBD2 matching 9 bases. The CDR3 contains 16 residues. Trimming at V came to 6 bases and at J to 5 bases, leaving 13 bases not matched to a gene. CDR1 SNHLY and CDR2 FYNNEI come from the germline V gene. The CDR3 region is CASREGSGRQSETQYF. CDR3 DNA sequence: TGTGCCAGCAGGGAGGGGAGCGGGAGGCAATCGGAGACCCAGTACTTC.

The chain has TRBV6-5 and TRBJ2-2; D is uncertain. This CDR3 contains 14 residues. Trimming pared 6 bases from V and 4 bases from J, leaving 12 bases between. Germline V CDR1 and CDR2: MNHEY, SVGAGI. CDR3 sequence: CASSLRRTTGELFF. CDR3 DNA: TGTGCCAGCAGCTTACGACGGACCACCGGGGAGCTGTTTTTT.

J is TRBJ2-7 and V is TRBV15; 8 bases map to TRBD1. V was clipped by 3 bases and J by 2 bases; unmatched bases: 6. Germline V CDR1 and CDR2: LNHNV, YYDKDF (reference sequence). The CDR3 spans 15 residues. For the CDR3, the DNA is TGTGCCACCAGCAGCGGGACAGGCGGTCCCTACGAGCAGTACTTC. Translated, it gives CATSSGTGGPYEQYF. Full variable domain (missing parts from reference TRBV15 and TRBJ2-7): DAMVIQNPRYQVTQFGKPVTLSCSQTLNHNVMYWYQQKSSQAPKLLFHYYDKDFNNEADTPDNFQSRRPNTSFCFLDIRSPGLGDTAMYLCATSSGTGGPYEQYFGPGTRLTVT.

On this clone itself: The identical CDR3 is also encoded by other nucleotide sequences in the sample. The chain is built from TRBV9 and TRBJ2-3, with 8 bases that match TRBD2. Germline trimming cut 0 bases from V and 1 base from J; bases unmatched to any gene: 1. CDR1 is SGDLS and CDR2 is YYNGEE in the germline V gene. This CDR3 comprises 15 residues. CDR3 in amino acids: CASSVALAGTDTQYF. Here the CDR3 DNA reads TGTGCCAGCAGCGTAGCACTAGCGGGCACAGATACGCAGTATTTT.

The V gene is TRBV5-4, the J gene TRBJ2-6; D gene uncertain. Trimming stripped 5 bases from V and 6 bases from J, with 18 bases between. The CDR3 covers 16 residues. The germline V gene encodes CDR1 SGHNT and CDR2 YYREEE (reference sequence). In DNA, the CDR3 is TGTGCCAGCAGGCGCGCAGGCAGCCCGGAGGCCAACGTCCTGACTTTC. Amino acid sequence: CASRRAGSPEANVLTF.

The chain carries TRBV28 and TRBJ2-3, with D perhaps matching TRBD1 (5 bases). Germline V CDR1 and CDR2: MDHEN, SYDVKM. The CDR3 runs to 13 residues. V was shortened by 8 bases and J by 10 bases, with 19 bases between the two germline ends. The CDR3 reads CASRRVGVGSQYF. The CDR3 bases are TGTGCCAGCCGCAGGGTCGGAGTGGGTTCGCAGTATTTT.

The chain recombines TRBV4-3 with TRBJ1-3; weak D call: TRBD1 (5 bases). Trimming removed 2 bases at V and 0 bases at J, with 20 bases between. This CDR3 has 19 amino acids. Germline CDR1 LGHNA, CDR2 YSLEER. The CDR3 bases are TGCGCCAGCAGCCAATTCTTCCGGGTACAGGTTGACTCTGGAAACACCATATATTTT. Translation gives CASSQFFRVQVDSGNTIYF.

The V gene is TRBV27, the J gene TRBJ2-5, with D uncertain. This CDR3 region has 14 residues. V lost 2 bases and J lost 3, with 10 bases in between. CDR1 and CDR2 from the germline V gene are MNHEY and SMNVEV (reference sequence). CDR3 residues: CASSLRVAEETQYF. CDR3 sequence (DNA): TGTGCCAGCAGTTTACGGGTTGCGGAAGAGACCCAGTACTTC.

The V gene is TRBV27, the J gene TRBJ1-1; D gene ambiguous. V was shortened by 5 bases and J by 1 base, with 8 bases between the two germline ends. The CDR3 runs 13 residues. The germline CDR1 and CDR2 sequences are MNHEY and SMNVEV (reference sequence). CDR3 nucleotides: TGTGCCAGCAGTCCCGGGGAGAACACTGAAGCTTTCTTT. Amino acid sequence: CASSPGENTEAFF.

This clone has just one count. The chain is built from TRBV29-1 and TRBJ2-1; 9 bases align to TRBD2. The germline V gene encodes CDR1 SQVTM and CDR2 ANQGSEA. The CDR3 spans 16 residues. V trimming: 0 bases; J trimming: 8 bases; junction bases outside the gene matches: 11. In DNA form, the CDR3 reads TGCAGCGTTGAAGATCCTCTTAGCGGGAGTGGGTATGAGCAGTTCTTC. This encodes CSVEDPLSGSGYEQFF.